The source of this T cell receptor (beta chain) is a study of Ad26.COV2.S vaccination and SARS-CoV-2 variants. Noted treatment: roughly 19 received Ad26.COV2.S at low or high dose, single or two shots; about 5 received placebo; per-sample allocation not given. Samples were taken on day 63 after the first vaccine or placebo injection. This clone has just a few counts. CDR1 is SGDLS and CDR2 is YYNGEE in the germline V gene. CDR3 length: 12 amino acids. Between the trimmed V and J ends, which lost 4 bases and 5 bases, there was a span of 9 bases. Clones were sequenced by immunoSEQ multiplex PCR, and TCRdb holds only the in-frame ones, with some missing. This repertoire shows about 400,000 clones, approximately 91% found once; its top ten account for 1.5% to 2%.

Sequenced material: peripheral blood, taken in a trial of Ad26.COV2.S vaccine versus placebo. The TCR originated in a person between 18 and 65 years old who received the Ad26.COV2.S COVID-19 vaccine or a placebo. This sequence joins TRBV9 and TRBJ1-1; a possible D gene is TRBD1 (6 bases). In nucleotides, the CDR3 is TGTGCCAGCAGCCACAGGGATACTGAAGCTTTCTTT. Its translation: CASSHRDTEAFF.